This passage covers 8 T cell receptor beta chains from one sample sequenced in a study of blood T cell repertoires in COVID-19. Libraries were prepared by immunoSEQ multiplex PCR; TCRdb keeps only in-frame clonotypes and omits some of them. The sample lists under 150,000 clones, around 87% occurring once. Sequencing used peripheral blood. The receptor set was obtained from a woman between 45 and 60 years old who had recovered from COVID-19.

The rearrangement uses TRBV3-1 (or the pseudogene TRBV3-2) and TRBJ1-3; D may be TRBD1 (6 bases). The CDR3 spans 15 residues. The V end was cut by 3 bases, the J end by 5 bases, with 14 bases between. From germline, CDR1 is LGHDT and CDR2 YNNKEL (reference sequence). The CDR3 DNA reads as TGTGCCAGCAGCCAGGGACCGGGACAAAGAAACACCATATATTTT. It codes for CASSQGPGQRNTIYF.

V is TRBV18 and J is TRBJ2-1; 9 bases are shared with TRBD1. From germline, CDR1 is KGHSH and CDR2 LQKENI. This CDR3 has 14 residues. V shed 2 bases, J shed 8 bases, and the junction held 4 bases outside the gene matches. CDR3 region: CASSPGTGGDEQFF. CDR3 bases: TGTGCCAGCTCACCAGGAACAGGGGGCGATGAGCAGTTCTTC.

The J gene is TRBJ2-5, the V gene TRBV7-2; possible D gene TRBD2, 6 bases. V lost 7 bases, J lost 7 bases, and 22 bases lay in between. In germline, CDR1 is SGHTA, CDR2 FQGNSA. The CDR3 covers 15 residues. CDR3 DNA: TGTGCCAGCACCCTTTTTTTCGGGGGAAGCGGGACCCAGTACTTC. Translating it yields CASTLFFGGSGTQYF.

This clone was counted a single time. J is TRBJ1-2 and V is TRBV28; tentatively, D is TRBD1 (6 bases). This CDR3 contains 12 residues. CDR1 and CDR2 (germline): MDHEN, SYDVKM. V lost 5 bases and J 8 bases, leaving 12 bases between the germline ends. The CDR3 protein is CASSPQGSGYTF. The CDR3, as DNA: TGTGCCAGCAGTCCCCAGGGGTCGGGCTACACCTTC.

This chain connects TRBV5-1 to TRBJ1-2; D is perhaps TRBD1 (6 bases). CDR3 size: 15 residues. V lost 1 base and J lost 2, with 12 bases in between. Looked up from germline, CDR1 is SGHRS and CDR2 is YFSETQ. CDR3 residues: CASSLYGGPNYGYTF. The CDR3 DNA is TGCGCCAGCAGCTTGTACGGGGGGCCAAACTATGGCTACACCTTC.

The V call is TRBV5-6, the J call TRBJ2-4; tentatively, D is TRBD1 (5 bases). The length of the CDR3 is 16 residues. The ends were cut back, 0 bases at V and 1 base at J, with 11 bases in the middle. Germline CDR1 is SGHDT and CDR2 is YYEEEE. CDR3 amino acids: CASSLATGDAKNIQYF. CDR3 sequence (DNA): TGTGCCAGCAGCTTGGCTACAGGTGACGCCAAAAACATTCAGTACTTC.

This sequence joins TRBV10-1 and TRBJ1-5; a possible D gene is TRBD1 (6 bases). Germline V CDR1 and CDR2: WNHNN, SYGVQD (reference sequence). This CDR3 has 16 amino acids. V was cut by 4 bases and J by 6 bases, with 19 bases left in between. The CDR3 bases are TGCGCCAGCAGTGTCCGGGGACATACCTCGAGTCAGCCCCAGCATTTT. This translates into CASSVRGHTSSQPQHF.

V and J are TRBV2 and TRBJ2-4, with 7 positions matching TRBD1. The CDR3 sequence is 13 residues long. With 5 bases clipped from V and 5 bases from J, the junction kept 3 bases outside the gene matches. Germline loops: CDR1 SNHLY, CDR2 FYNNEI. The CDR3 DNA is TGTGCCAGCAGTTCCGACAGGGAAAACATTCAGTACTTC. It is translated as CASSSDRENIQYF.